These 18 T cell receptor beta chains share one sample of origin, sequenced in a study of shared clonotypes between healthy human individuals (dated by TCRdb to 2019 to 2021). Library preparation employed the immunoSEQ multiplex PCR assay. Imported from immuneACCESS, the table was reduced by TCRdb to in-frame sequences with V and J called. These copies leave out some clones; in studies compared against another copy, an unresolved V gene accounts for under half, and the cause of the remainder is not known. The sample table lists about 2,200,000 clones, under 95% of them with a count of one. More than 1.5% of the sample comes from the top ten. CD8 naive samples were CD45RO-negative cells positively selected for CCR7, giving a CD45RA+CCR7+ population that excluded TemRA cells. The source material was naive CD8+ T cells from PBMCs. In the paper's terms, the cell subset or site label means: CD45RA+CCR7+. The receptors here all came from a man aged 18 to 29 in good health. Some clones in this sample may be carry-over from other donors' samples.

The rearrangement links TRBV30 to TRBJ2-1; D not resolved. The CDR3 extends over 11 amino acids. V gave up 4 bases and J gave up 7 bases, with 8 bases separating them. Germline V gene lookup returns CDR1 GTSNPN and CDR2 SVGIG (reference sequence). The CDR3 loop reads CAWKMKNEQFF. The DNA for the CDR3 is TGTGCCTGGAAGATGAAAAATGAGCAGTTCTTC. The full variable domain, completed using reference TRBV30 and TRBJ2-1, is SQTIHQWPATLVQPVGSPLSLECTVEGTSNPNLYWYRQAAGRGLQLLFYSVGIGQISSEVPQNLSASRPQDRQFILSSKKLLLSDSGFYLCAWKMKNEQFFGPGTRLTVL.

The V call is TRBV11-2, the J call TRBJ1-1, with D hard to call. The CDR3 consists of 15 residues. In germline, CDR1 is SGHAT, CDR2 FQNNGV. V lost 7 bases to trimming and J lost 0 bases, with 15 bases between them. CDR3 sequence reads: CASIWTDPLNTEAFF. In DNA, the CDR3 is TGTGCCAGCATCTGGACTGACCCCCTGAACACTGAAGCTTTCTTT.

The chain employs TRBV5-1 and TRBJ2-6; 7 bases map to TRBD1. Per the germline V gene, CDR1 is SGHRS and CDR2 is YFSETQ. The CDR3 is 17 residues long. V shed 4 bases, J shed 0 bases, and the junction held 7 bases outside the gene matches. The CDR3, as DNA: TGCGCCAGCAGCAACGAGGGGGCTTTCTCTGGGGCCAACGTCCTGACTTTC. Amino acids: CASSNEGAFSGANVLTF.

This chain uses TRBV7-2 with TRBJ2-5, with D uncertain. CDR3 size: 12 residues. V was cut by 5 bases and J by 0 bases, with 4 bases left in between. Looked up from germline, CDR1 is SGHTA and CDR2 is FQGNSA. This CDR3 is CASSRYQETQYF. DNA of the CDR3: TGTGCCAGCAGCCGTTACCAAGAGACCCAGTACTTC. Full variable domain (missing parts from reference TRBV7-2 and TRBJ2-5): GAGVSQSPSNKVTEKGKDVELRCDPISGHTALYWYRQSLGQGLEFLIYFQGNSAPDKSGLPSDRFSAERTGGSVSTLTIQRTQQEDSAVYLCASSRYQETQYFGPGTRLLVL.

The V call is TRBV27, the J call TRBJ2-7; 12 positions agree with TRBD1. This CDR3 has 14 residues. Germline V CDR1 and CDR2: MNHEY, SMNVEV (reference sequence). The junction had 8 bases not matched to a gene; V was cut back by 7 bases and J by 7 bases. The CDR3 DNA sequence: TGTGCCAGCAAGGTTAGGGACAGGGGGCGAGAGCAGTACTTC. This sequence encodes CASKVRDRGREQYF.

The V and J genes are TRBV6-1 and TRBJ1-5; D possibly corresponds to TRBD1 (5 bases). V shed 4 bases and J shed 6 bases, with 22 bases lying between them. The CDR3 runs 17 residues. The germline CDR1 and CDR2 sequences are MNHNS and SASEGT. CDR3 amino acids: CASSGLGTARGRQPQHF. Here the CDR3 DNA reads TGTGCCAGCAGTGGGTTGGGGACGGCTCGAGGTCGTCAGCCCCAGCATTTT.

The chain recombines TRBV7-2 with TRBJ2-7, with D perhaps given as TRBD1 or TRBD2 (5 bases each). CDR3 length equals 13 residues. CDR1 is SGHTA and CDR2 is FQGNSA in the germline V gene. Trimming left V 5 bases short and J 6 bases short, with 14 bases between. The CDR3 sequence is CASSPSGTFEQYF. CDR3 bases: TGTGCCAGCAGCCCGTCCGGGACGTTCGAGCAGTACTTC.

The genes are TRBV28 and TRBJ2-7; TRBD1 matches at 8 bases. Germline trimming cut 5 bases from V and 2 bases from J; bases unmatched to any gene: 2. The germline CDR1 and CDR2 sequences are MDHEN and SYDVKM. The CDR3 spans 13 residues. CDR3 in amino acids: CASSGDRPYEQYF. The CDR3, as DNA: TGTGCCAGCAGTGGGGACAGGCCCTACGAGCAGTACTTC.

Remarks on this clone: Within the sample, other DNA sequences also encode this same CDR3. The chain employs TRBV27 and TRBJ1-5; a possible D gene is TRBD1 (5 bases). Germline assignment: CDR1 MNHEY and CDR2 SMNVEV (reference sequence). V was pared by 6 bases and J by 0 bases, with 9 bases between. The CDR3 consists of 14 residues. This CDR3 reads CASSPGYSNQPQHF. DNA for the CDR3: TGTGCCAGCAGCCCAGGGTATAGCAATCAGCCCCAGCATTTT.

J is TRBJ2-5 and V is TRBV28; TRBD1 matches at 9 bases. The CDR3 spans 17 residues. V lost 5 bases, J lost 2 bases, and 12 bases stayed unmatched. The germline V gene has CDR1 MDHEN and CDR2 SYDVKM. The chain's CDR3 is CASSPRRGQGIQETQYF. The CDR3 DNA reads TGTGCCAGCAGTCCCCGGAGGGGACAGGGAATACAAGAGACCCAGTACTTC.

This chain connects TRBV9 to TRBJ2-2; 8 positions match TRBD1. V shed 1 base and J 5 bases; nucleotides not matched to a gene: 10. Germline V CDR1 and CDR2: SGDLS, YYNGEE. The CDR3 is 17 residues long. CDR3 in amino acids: CASSVQPGQVSTGELFF. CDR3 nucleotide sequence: TGTGCCAGCAGCGTACAACCGGGACAGGTGTCGACCGGGGAGCTGTTTTTT.

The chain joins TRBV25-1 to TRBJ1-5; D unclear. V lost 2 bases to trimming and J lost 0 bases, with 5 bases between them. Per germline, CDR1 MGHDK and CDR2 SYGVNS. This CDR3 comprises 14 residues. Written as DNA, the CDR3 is TGTGCCAGCAGTGAAACAGATAGCAATCAGCCCCAGCATTTT. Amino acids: CASSETDSNQPQHF.

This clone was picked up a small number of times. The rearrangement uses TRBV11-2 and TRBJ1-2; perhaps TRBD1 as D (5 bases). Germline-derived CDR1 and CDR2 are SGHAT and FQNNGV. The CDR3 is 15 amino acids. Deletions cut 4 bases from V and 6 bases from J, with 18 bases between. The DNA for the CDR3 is TGTGCCAGCAGCTCCGGGATCGGGGACCGGGATGGCTACACCTTC. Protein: CASSSGIGDRDGYTF.

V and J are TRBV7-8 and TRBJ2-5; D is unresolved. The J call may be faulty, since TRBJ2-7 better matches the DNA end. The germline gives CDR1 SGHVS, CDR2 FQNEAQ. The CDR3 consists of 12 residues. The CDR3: CASSLAGDEQYF. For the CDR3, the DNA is TGTGCCAGCAGCTTAGCAGGTGACGAGCAGTACTTC.

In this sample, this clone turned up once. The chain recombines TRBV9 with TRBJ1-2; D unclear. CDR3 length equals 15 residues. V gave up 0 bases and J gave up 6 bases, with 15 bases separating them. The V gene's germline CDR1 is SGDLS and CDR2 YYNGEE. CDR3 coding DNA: TGTGCCAGCAGCGTAGGGGTAACGGAGACGGATGGCTACACCTTC. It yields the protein CASSVGVTETDGYTF.

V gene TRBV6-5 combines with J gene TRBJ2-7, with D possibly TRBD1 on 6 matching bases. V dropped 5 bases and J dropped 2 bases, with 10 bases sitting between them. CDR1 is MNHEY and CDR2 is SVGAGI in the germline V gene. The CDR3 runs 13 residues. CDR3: CASSINRAYEQYF. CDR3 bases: TGTGCCAGCAGTATTAACAGGGCCTACGAGCAGTACTTC.

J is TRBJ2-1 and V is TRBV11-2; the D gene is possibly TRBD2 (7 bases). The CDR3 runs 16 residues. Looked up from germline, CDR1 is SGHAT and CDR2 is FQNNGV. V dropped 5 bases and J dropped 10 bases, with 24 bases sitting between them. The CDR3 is CASSLNRLGGVEEQFF. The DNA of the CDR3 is TGTGCCAGCAGCCTGAACCGACTAGGGGGGGTGGAGGAGCAGTTCTTC.

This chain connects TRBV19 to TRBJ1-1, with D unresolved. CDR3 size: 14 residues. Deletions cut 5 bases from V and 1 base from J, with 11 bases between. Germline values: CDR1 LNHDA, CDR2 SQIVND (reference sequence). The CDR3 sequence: CASSYGLTNTEAFF. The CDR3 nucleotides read TGTGCCAGTAGTTACGGACTTACGAACACTGAAGCTTTCTTT.